What follows are 21 T cell receptor beta chains derived from one specimen sequenced in a study of Graves' ophthalmopathy and Graves' hyperthyroidism. The authors amplified TCR beta CDR3 regions from RNA transcripts. The first round was an RT-PCR with HTBI primers, and the second round was a multiplex PCR. TCRdb reanalysed the multiplex PCR reads using MiXCR and keeps one entry per CDR3 protein. The table includes about 480,000 distinct CDR3 sequences, around an eighth detected once. Material for sequencing was blood. The receptors come from a woman aged 30 to 39 with Graves' ophthalmopathy.

This clonotype was counted at least ten times. V is TRBV27 and J is TRBJ2-7, with 8 bases that match TRBD1. The junction had 5 bases not matched to a gene; V was cut back by 5 bases and J by 2 bases. This CDR3 contains 14 residues. Germline lookup yields CDR1 MNHEY and CDR2 SMNVEV (reference sequence). Written as DNA, the CDR3 is TGTGCCAGCAGTGGCGGGGACAGGCCCTACGAGCAGTACTTC. This translates into CASSGGDRPYEQYF.

This clonotype was observed at least ten times. The chain recombines TRBV7-6 with TRBJ2-2, with D perhaps matching TRBD1 or TRBD2 (6 bases each). This CDR3 has 14 residues. Germline V gene lookup returns CDR1 SGHVS and CDR2 FNYEAQ. CDR3 in DNA: TGTGCTACAAAGGAGGGGGCGAACACCGGGGAGCTGTTTTTT. This encodes CATKEGANTGELFF.

CDR3 residues: CASSPMTGELFF. The CDR3 bases are TGTGCCAGCTCACCAATGACCGGGGAGCTGTTTTTT. The chain carries TRBV18 and TRBJ2-2; D is uncertain. Germline V gene data show CDR1 as KGHSH and CDR2 as LQKENI. The CDR3 contains 12 residues. The V and J ends lost 2 bases and 5 bases respectively, with 3 bases between them.

This clonotype appeared many times. The chain employs TRBV6-1 and TRBJ2-7; D perhaps matches TRBD2 (5 bases). CDR3 length equals 13 residues. CDR1 MNHNS and CDR2 SASEGT come from the germline V gene. V dropped 5 bases and J dropped 8 bases, with 16 bases sitting between them. As DNA, the CDR3 is TGTGCCAGCAGTACGCGGGCCCATTCTAAGCAGTACTTC. It translates to CASSTRAHSKQYF.

This clonotype was recorded at least ten times. V and J are TRBV20-1 and TRBJ2-7, with D perhaps matching TRBD1 (6 bases). Germline CDR1 and CDR2: DFQATT and SNEGSKA (reference sequence). Trimming took off 1 base at V and 4 bases at J, with 11 bases between the two ends. The CDR3 has 13 amino acids. The CDR3 nucleotides are TGCAGTGCTAGAGTGTCCCAGGGGTACGAGCAGTACTTC. Translation gives CSARVSQGYEQYF.

The chain has TRBV3-1 and TRBJ2-7; no clear D. Germline V lookup: CDR1 LGHDT, CDR2 YNNKEL (reference sequence). CDR3 length: 12 amino acids. V was cut by 5 bases and J by 3 bases, with 8 bases left in between. Here the CDR3 DNA reads TGTGCCAGCAGCAACTCCCTCTACGAGCAGTACTTC. Its translation is CASSNSLYEQYF.

This clonotype was counted ten times or more. This chain joins TRBV7-2 and TRBJ2-7, with a weak D call TRBD1 (6 bases). Germline-derived CDR1 and CDR2 are SGHTA and FQGNSA. This CDR3 is 13 amino acids long. Between the trimmed V and J ends, which lost 1 base and 7 bases, there was a span of 11 bases. The CDR3 reads CASSLVVGGEQYF. The CDR3 region has the DNA TGTGCCAGCAGCTTAGTTGTAGGGGGTGAGCAGTACTTC. Drawing the rest from reference TRBV7-2 and TRBJ2-7, the complete variable domain is GAGVSQSPSNKVTEKGKDVELRCDPISGHTALYWYRQSLGQGLEFLIYFQGNSAPDKSGLPSDRFSAERTGGSVSTLTIQRTQQEDSAVYLCASSLVVGGEQYFGPGTRLTVT.

This clonotype was observed at least ten times. The chain couples TRBV5-1 to TRBJ1-1, with no clear D. Looked up from germline, CDR1 is SGHRS and CDR2 is YFSETQ. Trimming removed 4 bases at V and 1 base at J, with 14 bases between. The CDR3 is 15 amino acids. This chain's CDR3 is CASSPSRNSNTEAFF. CDR3 bases: TGCGCCAGCAGCCCCTCCCGTAACTCGAACACTGAAGCTTTCTTT. The complete variable domain, with remaining parts taken from reference TRBV5-1 and TRBJ1-1, reads KAGVTQTPRYLIKTRGQQVTLSCSPISGHRSVSWYQQTPGQGLQFLFEYFSETQRNKGNFPGRFSGRQFSNSRSEMNVSTLELGDSALYLCASSPSRNSNTEAFFGQGTRLTVV.

In its sample, this clonotype was seen many times. This chain uses TRBV13 with TRBJ2-4; D may be TRBD2 (6 bases). CDR3 length: 16 residues. V shed 5 bases and J shed 1 base, with 15 bases lying between them. The germline CDR1 and CDR2 sequences are PRHDT and FYEKMQ (reference sequence). The CDR3 protein is CASSGPSSGAKNIQYF. The CDR3 DNA reads as TGTGCCAGCAGCGGTCCGTCCAGCGGGGCCAAAAACATTCAGTACTTC.

The chain recombines TRBV24-1 with TRBJ2-2, with D perhaps TRBD2 (6 bases). The CDR3 loop spans 12 amino acids. V gave up 7 bases and J gave up 6 bases, with 8 bases separating them. CDR1 is KGHDR and CDR2 is SFDVKD in the germline V gene. CDR3: CATRGGPGELFF. DNA of the CDR3: TGTGCCACCAGGGGGGGTCCCGGGGAGCTGTTTTTT.

This sequence joins TRBV5-1 and TRBJ2-5; 7 nucleotides line up with TRBD2. The CDR3 covers 14 residues. V gave up 4 bases and J gave up 3 bases; unmatched junction bases: 6. Germline-derived CDR1 and CDR2 are SGHRS and YFSETQ. The CDR3 loop is CASSPRSGKETQYF. The CDR3 DNA sequence: TGCGCCAGCAGCCCCCGGAGCGGGAAAGAGACCCAGTACTTC. Filled out from reference TRBV5-1 and TRBJ2-5, the complete variable domain reads KAGVTQTPRYLIKTRGQQVTLSCSPISGHRSVSWYQQTPGQGLQFLFEYFSETQRNKGNFPGRFSGRQFSNSRSEMNVSTLELGDSALYLCASSPRSGKETQYFGPGTRLLVL.

This clonotype has a count of ten or more. The chain couples TRBV12-3 or TRBV12-4 to TRBJ1-3, with unresolved D. There are 12 residues in the CDR3. Trimming cost V 6 bases and J 0 bases, with 3 bases left between them. The CDR3 region is CASRLSGNTIYF. The CDR3 DNA is TGTGCCAGCAGGCTCTCTGGAAACACCATATATTTT.

This clonotype appeared many times. This chain connects TRBV6-5 to TRBJ1-1, with D possibly being TRBD1 (5 bases). Germline-derived CDR1 and CDR2 are MNHEY and SVGAGI. This CDR3 has 14 residues. Trimming took off 2 bases at V and 4 bases at J, with 11 bases between the two ends. CDR3: CASSYSAGGTEAFF. In nucleotides, the CDR3 is TGTGCCAGCAGTTACAGCGCCGGGGGCACTGAAGCTTTCTTT.

Ten or more counts support this clonotype. J is TRBJ2-2 and V is TRBV9; D not resolved. V lost 5 bases to trimming and J lost 4 bases, with 9 bases between them. Germline CDR1 reads SGDLS; CDR2 reads YYNGEE. This CDR3 region has 13 residues. CDR3 protein: CASRHPGTGELFF. The DNA of the CDR3 is TGTGCCAGCAGGCACCCTGGCACCGGGGAGCTGTTTTTT.

In its sample, this clonotype was seen many times. CDR3 in DNA: TGCAGTGCTAGACTTGGAGGACAGGTCCTCAACATTCAGTACTTC. Translated: CSARLGGQVLNIQYF. The chain is built from TRBV20-1 and TRBJ2-4; TRBD1 agrees at 7 bases. Trimming at V came to 2 bases and at J to 7 bases, leaving 11 bases not matched to a gene. This CDR3 is built from 15 residues. In germline, CDR1 is DFQATT, CDR2 SNEGSKA (reference sequence).

Only one count was recorded for this clonotype. The conserved closing phenylalanine or tryptophan is absent in this CDR3, likely reflecting a read error. The chain uses TRBV7-6 and TRBJ1-1, with 7 bases identical to TRBD1. This CDR3 is built from 14 residues. CDR1 and CDR2 from the germline V gene are SGHVS and FNYEAQ. V dropped 4 bases and J dropped 6; count of bases not matched to a gene: 8. The CDR3 protein is CASSSIGGFAEAFL. DNA of the CDR3: TGTGCCAGCAGCTCCATAGGGGGCTTCGCTGAAGCTTTCTTG.

This clonotype was seen ten or more times. V is TRBV13 and J is TRBJ2-5, with unresolved D. The germline CDR1 and CDR2 sequences are PRHDT and FYEKMQ (reference sequence). V was cut by 5 bases and J by 3 bases, with 13 bases left in between. The CDR3 covers 14 residues. This chain's CDR3 is CASSDASSKETQYF. In nucleotides, the CDR3 is TGTGCCAGCAGCGATGCAAGTTCCAAAGAGACCCAGTACTTC.

This clonotype was recorded many times. A read error may produce the germline difference seen at one junction end. The chain joins TRBV7-8 to TRBJ2-7; no firm D call. This CDR3 has 12 amino acids. Germline lookup yields CDR1 SGHVS and CDR2 FQNEAQ. The CDR3 loop reads CASSPLASLLAF. CDR3 nucleotides: TGTGCCAGCAGCCCCCTCGCAAGCCTACTCGCCTTC. The entire variable domain, with the rest obtained from reference TRBV7-8 and TRBJ2-7, is as follows: GAGVSQSPRYKVAKRGQDVALRCDPISGHVSLFWYQQALGQGPEFLTYFQNEAQLDKSGLPSDRFFAERPEGSVSTLKIQRTQQEDSAVYLCASSPLASLLAFGPGTRLTVT.

Concerning this clonotype: Possible read error: a much larger clone is one base away. The chain has TRBV5-1 and TRBJ2-2, with D possibly matching TRBD2 (5 bases). Germline CDR1 and CDR2: SGHRS and YFSETQ. This CDR3 comprises 14 residues. The CDR3 region has the DNA TGCGCCAGCAGCTTGGTACAGAACACCGGGGAGCTGTGTTTT. It codes for CASSLVQNTGELCF.

In its sample, this clonotype was seen many times. The V and J genes are TRBV6-1 and TRBJ2-2; 9 nucleotides match TRBD1. Germline trimming cut 4 bases from V and 6 bases from J; bases unmatched to any gene: 6. CDR3 length equals 15 residues. From germline, CDR1 is MNHNS and CDR2 SASEGT. DNA for the CDR3: TGTGCCAGCAGTGGTAGACAGGGGGTTGCCGGGGAGCTGTTTTTT. Protein: CASSGRQGVAGELFF.

In its sample, this clonotype was seen many times. The rearrangement links TRBV20-1 to TRBJ1-6; D is undetermined. This CDR3 has 14 residues. The germline gives CDR1 DFQATT, CDR2 SNEGSKA (reference sequence). V lost 3 bases to trimming and J lost 5 bases, with 11 bases between them. The chain's CDR3 is CSASVGRDNSPLHF. DNA for the CDR3: TGCAGTGCTAGTGTCGGGCGAGATAATTCACCCCTCCACTTT.